What follows describes a single T cell receptor (beta chain). This may come from a read error, since a much larger clone is one base off. This sample stems from a study of regulatory T cells in long-lasting Graves disease. Time point: persistent/refractory GD, antithyroid drugs over 5 years with positive TRAb. The TCR library was made from RNA extracted from PBMCs. Building the TCR beta libraries relied on iRepertoire HTBI primers, and CDR3 regions underwent Arm-PCR. Original methodology: Overall, samples carried roughly 60 TRBV and 13 to 15 TRBJ segments. From the multiplex PCR reads, TCRdb called clonotypes with MiXCR, one entry per CDR3 protein. The V and J calls and clone size are TCRdb's, not the authors'. Among more than 300,000 distinct CDR3 sequences listed, approximately 23% were seen once. The sample consisted of peripheral blood mononuclear cells (PBMCs), taken when the disease was refractory, from a patient treated with antithyroid drugs. The source is a woman aged 40 to 49 with Graves disease.

DNA of the CDR3: TGCAGTGCTAGTGAGAAAAACATTCGGTACTTC. This encodes CSASEKNIRYF. The V gene is TRBV20-1, the J gene TRBJ2-4; D uncertain. Germline V gene sequence: CDR1 DFQATT, CDR2 SNEGSKA (reference sequence). There are 11 residues in the CDR3.